A single sample gave rise to the 27 T cell receptor beta chains below, sequenced in a study of T cells in Graves' hyperthyroidism and ophthalmopathy. RNA transcripts yielded amplified TCR beta CDR3 regions. Using the HTBI primer set, a first-round RT-PCR was run on the TCR CDR3. TCRdb redid the calling of the multiplex PCR reads with MiXCR, one entry per CDR3 protein. The data show around 450,000 distinct CDR3 sequences, approximately 13% seen once. Sequenced input: blood. The receptors shown here come from a young woman with Graves' hyperthyroidism.

This clonotype showed up just a few times. V gene TRBV18 combines with J gene TRBJ2-1, with 7 positions matching TRBD2. The CDR3 has 15 amino acids. The germline V gene encodes CDR1 KGHSH and CDR2 LQKENI. Trimming took 0 bases from V and 4 from J; bases not matched to a gene: 3. The CDR3 loop reads CASSPPGREYNEQFF. In nucleotides, the CDR3 is TGTGCCAGCTCACCACCTGGGCGGGAGTACAATGAGCAGTTCTTC.

The rearrangement links TRBV6-1 to TRBJ2-7, with 7 bases lining up with TRBD2. Germline trimming cut 6 bases from V and 4 bases from J; bases unmatched to any gene: 12. CDR3 length: 15 residues. CDR1 and CDR2 (germline): MNHNS, SASEGT. CDR3 nucleotide sequence: TGTGCCAGCAGCCCGGTGGATGCGGGACTATACGAGCAGTACTTC. Translating gives CASSPVDAGLYEQYF.

The sample holds a few counts of this clonotype. V and J are TRBV19 and TRBJ1-1; a weak D match, TRBD1 (5 bases). Germline V gives CDR1 LNHDA, CDR2 SQIVND (reference sequence). CDR3 length equals 15 residues. The V gene lost 7 bases and the J gene lost 3 bases, with 18 bases spanning the gap. CDR3 region: CASTPGGGRDTEAFF. CDR3 DNA: TGTGCCAGTACCCCCGGCGGGGGGAGGGACACTGAAGCTTTCTTT.

Notes on this clonotype: Since a much larger clone is just one base distant, this may be a read error. V usage is TRBV7-2 and J usage is TRBJ2-1; no firm D call. The CDR3 is made up of 14 amino acids. The germline V gene encodes CDR1 SGHTA and CDR2 FQGNSA. The CDR3 spells CASSLWSVSDEQSF. The CDR3 DNA sequence: TGTGCCAGCAGCTTATGGTCCGTGTCGGATGAGCAGTCCTTC.

The sample holds a few counts of this clonotype. The chain carries TRBV5-1 and TRBJ1-1; 7 bases align to TRBD1. The V gene end was trimmed by 7 bases and the J gene end by 0 bases; junction bases not matched to a gene: 9. Germline lookup yields CDR1 SGHRS and CDR2 YFSETQ. CDR3 length equals 15 residues. The DNA of the CDR3 is TGCGCCAGCTCTCGCCAGACAGGGATGAACACTGAAGCTTTCTTT. Its protein product is CASSRQTGMNTEAFF.

A few counts support this clonotype. V gene TRBV6-1 combines with J gene TRBJ2-2; D remains ambiguous. Germline V gives CDR1 MNHNS, CDR2 SASEGT. The CDR3 has 15 amino acids. Trimming took off 7 bases at V and 1 base at J, with 13 bases between the two ends. In DNA form, the CDR3 reads TGTGCCAGCACCGCCCCCCCCCTGAACACCGGGGAGCTGTTTTTT. It is translated as CASTAPPLNTGELFF.

This clonotype was detected ten times or more. CDR3: CASNPGPQVYQPQHF. The DNA of the CDR3 is TGTGCCAGCAACCCGGGACCCCAAGTCTATCAGCCCCAGCATTTT. The chain recombines TRBV6-1 with TRBJ1-5; possibly TRBD1 for D (5 bases). V lost 7 bases, J lost 5 bases, and 18 bases lay in between. This CDR3 is built from 15 residues. Germline assignment: CDR1 MNHNS and CDR2 SASEGT.

This clonotype has at least ten counts. The genes are TRBV28 and TRBJ2-7; D perhaps matches TRBD1 (6 bases). From germline, CDR1 is MDHEN and CDR2 SYDVKM. The CDR3 contains 13 residues. V dropped 6 bases and J dropped 3 bases, with 12 bases sitting between them. The CDR3 DNA follows: TGTGCCAGCAGGGACAGCTATAACTACGAGCAGTACTTC. Encoded protein: CASRDSYNYEQYF.

The sample holds many counts of this clonotype. J is TRBJ2-1 and V is TRBV12-3 or TRBV12-4, with a weak D call TRBD1 (5 bases). The CDR3 has 15 amino acids. The ends were cut back, 5 bases at V and 3 bases at J, with 14 bases in the middle. The CDR3 DNA is TGTGCCAGCAGTGCGACAGTGAGCCACTACAATGAGCAGTTCTTC. Protein: CASSATVSHYNEQFF.

Comments on this clonotype: A much larger clone differs from this one at a single base, so this may be a read error. The rearrangement links TRBV6-1 to TRBJ2-1; 9 nucleotides match TRBD1. Germline CDR1 reads MNHNS; CDR2 reads SASEGT. With V trimmed by 5 bases and J by 3 bases, 17 bases remained unmatched. The CDR3 is 19 amino acids. The CDR3 loop reads CASSPGTGTLRGHYNEQFF. In nucleotides, the CDR3 is TGTGCCAGCAGTCCCGGGACAGGGACACTACGGGGACACTACAATGAGCAGTTCTTC.

The sample holds many counts of this clonotype. The V gene is TRBV29-1, the J gene TRBJ1-2; D unresolved. CDR3 length equals 11 residues. The V end lost 4 bases, the J end lost 2 bases, and 5 bases lay between the germline ends. The germline gives CDR1 SQVTM, CDR2 ANQGSEA. DNA for the CDR3: TGCAGCGTTGGGCAGAACTATGGCTACACCTTC. This sequence encodes CSVGQNYGYTF.

On this clonotype itself: A clone one base away is much larger, so this may be a read error. CDR3 sequence (DNA): TGCAGTGCTAGCGTCCATGGGAGCGGGACTATTAACATAGATACGCAGTATTTT. As protein: CSASVHGSGTINIDTQYF. The chain is built from TRBV20-1 and TRBJ2-3; 7 bases agree with TRBD2. CDR3 length: 18 amino acids. CDR1 DFQATT and CDR2 SNEGSKA come from the germline V gene (reference sequence). V lost 3 bases to trimming and J lost 5 bases; unmatched junction nucleotides: 20.

This chain links TRBV28 with TRBJ2-3; a weak D match, TRBD2 (6 bases). V was cut by 6 bases and J by 4 bases, with 14 bases left in between. The CDR3 length is 14 residues. CDR1 MDHEN and CDR2 SYDVKM come from the germline V gene. CDR3 region: CASSLGGEADTQYF. The DNA of the CDR3 is TGTGCCAGCAGCCTGGGGGGAGAGGCAGATACGCAGTATTTT. Based on the CDR3 plus reference TRBV28 and TRBJ2-3, the full variable domain is DVKVTQSSRYLVKRTGEKVFLECVQDMDHENMFWYRQDPGLGLRLIYFSYDVKMKEKGDIPEGYSVSREKKERFSLILESASTNQTSMYLCASSLGGEADTQYFGPGTRLTVL.

This CDR3 is CASSQDQPDTQYF. The CDR3 nucleotides are TGCGCCAGCAGCCAAGATCAGCCAGATACGCAGTATTTT. V usage is TRBV4-1 and J usage is TRBJ2-3; D remains ambiguous. The V end was cut by 0 bases, the J end by 4 bases, with 5 bases between. CDR3 size: 13 residues. The germline CDR1 and CDR2 sequences are MGHRA and YSYEKL.

This clonotype appeared many times. The CDR3 sequence is CASSPGQGAYYGYTF. The CDR3, as DNA: TGTGCCAGCAGCCCTGGACAGGGGGCCTACTATGGCTACACCTTC. The chain uses TRBV28 and TRBJ1-2; 11 positions match TRBD1. This CDR3 has 15 amino acids. Per the germline V gene, CDR1 is MDHEN and CDR2 is SYDVKM. After removal of 6 bases from V and 3 bases from J, the junction contained 6 bases not matched to a gene.

This clonotype has a handful of counts. This CDR3 is CASSELPGSQAFF. DNA of the CDR3: TGTGCCAGCAGTGAGTTACCGGGCAGCCAAGCTTTCTTT. The chain combines TRBV6-4 with TRBJ1-1; no reliable D call. CDR1 MRHNA and CDR2 SNTAGT come from the germline V gene. Trimming pared 3 bases from V and 9 bases from J, leaving 14 bases between. There are 13 residues in the CDR3.

This clonotype was detected many times. This chain joins TRBV24-1 and TRBJ2-2; D is possibly TRBD1 or TRBD2 (5 bases each). V gave up 3 bases and J gave up 3 bases, with 7 bases separating them. The CDR3 runs to 14 residues. CDR1 and CDR2 from the germline V gene are KGHDR and SFDVKD. DNA for the CDR3: TGTGCCACCAGTGATGGGACCTACACCGGGGAGCTGTTTTTT. This encodes CATSDGTYTGELFF.

In its sample, this clonotype was seen many times. The chain couples TRBV5-1 to TRBJ1-1; 7 positions agree with TRBD1. Per the germline V gene, CDR1 is SGHRS and CDR2 is YFSETQ. The CDR3 is 13 amino acids. The V and J ends lost 9 bases and 1 base, in that order; junction bases with no gene match: 6. The CDR3 region is CATRQGRNTEAFF. For the CDR3, the DNA is TGCGCCACCAGACAGGGCCGGAACACTGAAGCTTTCTTT.

At least ten counts were recorded for this clonotype. The chain recombines TRBV7-9 with TRBJ2-3; D assignment may be TRBD1 or TRBD2 (5 bases each). CDR1 and CDR2 (germline): SEHNR, FQNEAQ (reference sequence). With 6 bases removed from V and 0 bases from J, the gap between germline ends came to 13 bases. This CDR3 spans 15 amino acids. The CDR3 loop reads CASSLMGVSTDTQYF. The DNA for the CDR3 is TGTGCCAGCAGTCTAATGGGGGTGAGCACAGATACGCAGTATTTT.

V and J are TRBV30 and TRBJ1-2, with no clear D. The CDR3 consists of 12 residues. The V gene's germline CDR1 is GTSNPN and CDR2 SVGIG (reference sequence). Trimming removed 6 bases from V and 4 bases from J, with 12 bases in between. This chain's CDR3 is CACFPPGYGYTF. The CDR3 coding sequence is TGTGCCTGTTTTCCACCGGGCTATGGCTACACCTTC.

The sample holds a few counts of this clonotype. The chain links TRBV4-1 to TRBJ1-2; D is undetermined. The CDR3 contains 11 residues. Germline V lookup: CDR1 MGHRA, CDR2 YSYEKL. Trimming pared 4 bases from V and 8 bases from J, leaving 8 bases between. CDR3 region: CASSLGMGYTF. DNA for the CDR3: TGCGCCAGCAGCCTCGGTATGGGCTACACCTTC.

Of note for this clonotype: This may be a read error: a much more frequent sequence differs by one nucleotide. This chain joins TRBV12-3 or TRBV12-4 and TRBJ2-1; weak D call: TRBD2 (6 bases). The CDR3 totals 15 residues. The CDR3 protein is CASSFGTPSCNEQFF. In nucleotides, the CDR3 is TGTGCCAGCAGTTTTGGGACTCCCTCCTGCAATGAGCAGTTCTTC.

This clonotype was seen at least ten times. CDR3 loop: CASSEVGSISYGYTF. In DNA, the CDR3 is TGTGCCAGCAGTGAGGTGGGCAGTATCTCCTATGGCTACACCTTC. The chain links TRBV2 to TRBJ1-2, with D unclear. The germline CDR1 and CDR2 sequences are SNHLY and FYNNEI. The CDR3 runs to 15 residues. Trimming removed 3 bases from V and 4 bases from J, with 15 bases in between.

The table lists this clonotype with many counts. The chain couples TRBV18 to TRBJ1-2, with TRBD1 as a possible D gene (5 bases). The germline V and J ends were trimmed by 3 bases and 0 bases, with 11 bases remaining between them. The CDR3 runs to 15 residues. Germline-derived CDR1 and CDR2 are KGHSH and LQKENI. The CDR3 bases are TGTGCCAGCTCACCTGCGGGGACCCCTAACTATGGCTACACCTTC. It yields the protein CASSPAGTPNYGYTF.

This clonotype was observed many times. V is TRBV6-2 or TRBV6-3 and J is TRBJ1-2, with D perhaps TRBD1 (5 bases). Germline assignment: CDR1 MNHEY and CDR2 SVGEGT. Trimming left V 0 bases short and J 4 bases short, with 12 bases between. CDR3 length equals 15 residues. The DNA of the CDR3 is TGTGCCAGCAGTTACTCGAGGGGCGGTAGCTATGGCTACACCTTC. Its translation: CASSYSRGGSYGYTF.

This clonotype was observed many times. V and J are TRBV5-6 and TRBJ2-1, with 14 positions matching TRBD2. Germline CDR1 reads SGHDT; CDR2 reads YYEEEE. The CDR3 covers 15 residues. V trimming: 6 bases; J trimming: 9 bases; junction bases outside the gene matches: 8. The CDR3 spells CASTLTSGRAGEQFF. For the CDR3, the DNA is TGTGCCAGCACCCTGACTAGCGGGAGGGCGGGTGAGCAGTTCTTC.

The sample holds many counts of this clonotype. The chain uses TRBV5-4 and TRBJ1-2, with a tentative D call TRBD1 (5 bases). The V end was cut by 1 base, the J end by 7 bases, with 11 bases between. Germline V CDR1 and CDR2: SGHNT, YYREEE (reference sequence). The CDR3 runs to 13 residues. For the CDR3, the DNA is TGTGCCAGCAGCTTGAGCCAGGGAATTGGCTACACCTTC. It is translated as CASSLSQGIGYTF.